This TCR beta chain came from a study of T cell changes during pregnancy in multiple sclerosis. Sequencing used immunoSEQ multiplex PCR; TCRdb keeps in-frame clones, though not all of them. The table has around 85,000 clones, about 91% seen once. Sequenced material: PBMCs, taken in the first trimester of pregnancy. The receptor's source is a female donor in good health, serving as a control in a pregnancy study. Some clones in this sample may be carry-over from other donors' samples.

The CDR3 nucleotides are TGTGCCAGCAGCCCCCCCTTTTCTAGCGGGACATTTAATGAGCAGTTCTTC. The encoded protein is CASSPPFSSGTFNEQFF. The V gene is TRBV7-9, the J gene TRBJ2-1; 9 bases align to TRBD2. The CDR3 is 17 residues long. The V segment lost 5 bases and the J segment 7 bases; nucleotides outside the gene matches: 15. Per the germline V gene, CDR1 is SEHNR and CDR2 is FQNEAQ (reference sequence).